One sample yielded the 2 T cell receptor beta chains listed below, sequenced in a study of graft-versus-host responses after intestinal transplantation. Only in-frame clones appear in the TCRdb table, and some are missing; sequencing was by immunoSEQ multiplex PCR. The sample has about 120,000 clones, 90% seen once. These receptors have no known antigen. Material: unstimulated CD4+ T cells sorted from spleen or lymph node cells, obtained before intestinal transplant. These receptors were taken from a human donor who received an intestinal transplant.

This chain links TRBV28 with TRBJ1-2; 9 bases match TRBD1. Per the germline V gene, CDR1 is MDHEN and CDR2 is SYDVKM. The CDR3 length is 17 residues. V shed 2 bases, J shed 8 bases, and the junction held 15 bases outside the gene matches. Here the CDR3 reads CASSLRGRGDRARGYTF. CDR3 DNA sequence: TGTGCCAGCAGTTTACGGGGCCGGGGGGACAGGGCACGGGGCTACACCTTC.

The V call is TRBV2, the J call TRBJ2-3; 8 bases are a match to TRBD2. Looked up from germline, CDR1 is SNHLY and CDR2 is FYNNEI. V dropped 5 bases and J dropped 2; count of bases not matched to a gene: 9. CDR3 length: 16 residues. The CDR3 sequence: CASSPYSGGFTDTQYF. The CDR3 region has the DNA TGTGCCAGCAGTCCATACAGCGGGGGCTTCACAGATACGCAGTATTTT.